This TCR beta chain was identified during a study of cytomegalovirus exposure and HLA in healthy donors. Study in general: A prior study identified 117 million unique TCR beta sequences from roughly 180 million T cells. Findings and caveats of the study: Most of the CMV-associated TCR beta chains (in a later analysis) appeared to be HLA-restricted. In an earlier analysis, productive rearrangement rates for most beta V segments clustered near 87% or 30%.

The germline V gene has CDR1 SGHDT and CDR2 YYEEEE. The CDR3 loop spans 15 amino acids. The V end was cut by 4 bases, the J end by 2 bases, with 15 bases between. Use of 60 Vbeta and 13 Jbeta primers characterized the PCR. Some clones are missing from TCRdb's copy, which holds only in-frame ones; the method was immunoSEQ multiplex PCR. Of approximately 210,000 clones in the sample, around 79% were seen once. Regarding this clone: Its antigen remains unknown.

The chain recombines TRBV5-6 with TRBJ2-5, with D uncertain. Sequenced material: PBMCs. This receptor was taken from a woman aged 45-65 years in good health and CMV-seronegative. CDR3 nucleotides: TGTGCCAGCAGCCGAAAGACATTCTCACAAGAGACCCAGTACTTC. It yields the protein CASSRKTFSQETQYF.